The rows below give T cell receptor beta chains drawn from one sample of a study of T cell responses to AZD1222 COVID-19 vaccine. Profiling relied on immunoSEQ multiplex PCR, and the TCRdb table lists in-frame clones only, not all of them. The data show about 94,000 clones, with approximately 91% seen just once and 13% held by the top ten. The material was peripheral blood, obtained on day 0 of AZD1222 vaccination. The receptors derive from an adult in good health. Both conserved end residues are part of each CDR3. Part of the rows lack a size; the others show once, few, many or a class for expanded clones.

abundance	v_gene	j_gene	CDR3aa
-	TRBV6-6	TRBJ1-1	CASSYSWGNMNTEAFF
-	TRBV27	TRBJ2-1	CASSLSDYNEQFF
-	TRBV4-1	TRBJ2-7	CASSQDSTGNLYSYEQYF
-	TRBV9	TRBJ1-2	CASSSGGAHNYGYTF
once	TRBV3-1/TRBV3-2	TRBJ1-4	CASSQQQGQGKLFF
few	TRBV28	TRBJ1-5	CASHSNQPQHF
-	TRBV10-3	TRBJ1-4	CAISERGLKEKLFF
-	TRBV18	TRBJ2-2	CASSPLGGSANTGELFF
-	TRBV13	TRBJ2-3	CASSFGTSGGPRTDTQYF
once	TRBV27	TRBJ1-5	CASSLSLPGAGNNQPQHF
-	TRBV30	TRBJ2-5	CAGTGSGGQETQYF
-	TRBV6-5	TRBJ1-1	CASSMSVGGTEAFF
-	TRBV18	TRBJ1-1	CASSPDGGGTEAFF
-	TRBV2	TRBJ2-3	CASSLLGGVGTDTQYF
-	TRBV9	TRBJ2-7	CASSPGDRSTYEQYF
-	TRBV28	TRBJ1-3	CASRRDTNSGNTIYF
-	TRBV19	TRBJ2-7	CATQAGQGSYEQYF
-	TRBV9	TRBJ2-5	CASSVAYPGLAGEQETQYF
-	TRBV9	TRBJ1-5	CASSPAPNSNQPQHF
-	TRBV11-3	TRBJ2-7	CASSLNGYYEQYF
-	TRBV29-1	TRBJ2-3	CSVEISSADTQYF
-	TRBV3-1/TRBV3-2	TRBJ1-6	CASSQGQGASPLHF
-	TRBV9	TRBJ2-2	CASTGLAPGELFF
-	TRBV30	TRBJ2-5	CAWISAQETQYF
-	TRBV7-2	TRBJ1-5	CASSLAGGTFNQPQHF
-	TRBV7-2	TRBJ2-7	CASSPRGNRRGEQYF
-	TRBV6-1	TRBJ1-1	CASSPTGEGAFF
-	TRBV5-1	TRBJ2-7	CASSLDTGTYEQYF
-	TRBV7-9	TRBJ1-1	CASSLARQLYTEAFF
-	TRBV6-5	TRBJ1-5	CASSYSNTGNQPQHF
-	TRBV6-5	TRBJ1-6	CASRDLSSYNSPLHF
-	TRBV4-3	TRBJ2-3	CASSWSGGSSTDTQYF
-	TRBV2	TRBJ2-1	CASSGANEQFF
-	TRBV10-3	TRBJ1-5	CAISGTGRTSNQPQHF
-	TRBV2	TRBJ1-3	CASSGYRAGNTIYF
-	TRBV5-1	TRBJ1-5	CASSPGQNQPQHF
-	TRBV5-1	TRBJ1-1	CASSFGQGEGAFF
-	TRBV28	TRBJ2-7	CASSPPPYYEQYF
-	TRBV27	TRBJ1-2	CASSLSRQGWGPGSYGYTF
-	TRBV5-8	TRBJ1-3	CANPRGLRNTIYF